The text below deals with one T cell receptor beta chain. The individuals who served as donors were healthy Caucasians living in Russia, aged about 6 to 95. Germline CDR1 MNHEY, CDR2 SVGAGI. V lost 5 bases to trimming and J lost 8 bases; unmatched junction nucleotides: 6. The CDR3 is 13 amino acids. A second about 7 to 12 cycle PCR used barcoded and J-beta primers. Using its own MiXCR run on the 5' RACE reads, TCRdb lists one record per CDR3 protein. Seen here are about 1.8 million distinct CDR3 sequences, less than 50% observed once, and the top ten hold approximately 2.1%. These data originate in a study of blood T cells in healthy people across ages.

The sequence was obtained from a woman aged 40 to 49 in good health. The chain has TRBV6-5 and TRBJ2-1; the match to TRBD1 covers 7 bases. Sequenced sample: blood. The CDR3 loop reads CASSDDRDDEQFF. The CDR3 DNA is TGTGCCAGCAGTGACGACAGGGACGATGAGCAGTTCTTC.